This T cell receptor beta chain comes out of a study of blood T cells in healthy people across ages. The germline V gene encodes CDR1 MNHEY and CDR2 SMNVEV (reference sequence). The CDR3 loop spans 17 amino acids. V was clipped by 6 bases and J by 11 bases; unmatched bases: 21. PCR was performed a second time for roughly 7 to 11 cycles using a sample-barcoded 5' primer and a J-beta primer mix. TCRdb independently ran MiXCR on the 5' RACE reads; one entry per CDR3 protein. Of approximately 1,700,000 distinct CDR3 sequences detected, more than 35% appear once; the ten largest clones hold under 30%. The receptor comes from a human donor in good health. The sequenced material came from blood. This rearrangement joins TRBV27 to TRBJ2-5; 10 bases align to TRBD2. The CDR3 loop is CASSTPAGGPIYNEQYF. Written as DNA, the CDR3 is TGTGCCAGCAGCACTCCAGCGGGGGGGCCGATATACAATGAGCAGTACTTC.